The rows below give T cell receptor beta chains drawn from one sample of a study of blood T cell repertoires in COVID-19. Here immunoSEQ multiplex PCR was the method, and the copy in TCRdb shows in-frame clones only, minus some. This sample has 250,000 or so clones, with around 91% found just once. The specimen was peripheral blood. The receptors were gathered from a woman aged 60-75 years with COVID-19, enrolled during active disease. The conserved cysteine and the conserved F or W are not part of the CDR3 here. Each record gives: CDR3 protein, J gene, V gene.

CDR3: AWIPSRNTIY
J: TRBJ1-3
V: TRBV30

CDR3: ASSLGGQGGLGRQY
J: TRBJ2-7
V: TRBV27

CDR3: ASSWTSGGNEQF
J: TRBJ2-1
V: TRBV7-2

CDR3: ASSQVDNTYEQY
J: TRBJ2-7
V: TRBV3-1/TRBV3-2

CDR3: ASWGGYTEAF
J: TRBJ1-1
V: TRBV5-8

CDR3: ASSPGSNQPQH
J: TRBJ1-5
V: TRBV18

CDR3: ASRPRLGGAGELF
J: TRBJ2-2
V: TRBV6-5

CDR3: ASSLSGVSGNTIY
J: TRBJ1-3
V: TRBV7-9

CDR3: ASSKWPISQPQH
J: TRBJ1-5
V: TRBV21-1

CDR3: ASSPRVIGLDTQY
J: TRBJ2-3
V: TRBV18

CDR3: ASKTSGQPQH
J: TRBJ1-5
V: TRBV6-5

CDR3: AWSRQGADSPLH
J: TRBJ1-6
V: TRBV30

CDR3: ASSPTGPGLSYNEQF
J: TRBJ2-1
V: TRBV7-9

CDR3: ASSTTGGYTEAF
J: TRBJ1-1
V: TRBV2

CDR3: ASSITGTLGEQY
J: TRBJ2-7
V: TRBV18

CDR3: ASSLFQLGAASSYEQY
J: TRBJ2-7
V: TRBV7-9

CDR3: ASSLWGQGAGQF
J: TRBJ2-1
V: TRBV7-9

CDR3: ASRTLESGGRSYEQY
J: TRBJ2-7
V: TRBV21-1

CDR3: ASSRGRPGTGGLHGYT
J: TRBJ1-2
V: TRBV23-1